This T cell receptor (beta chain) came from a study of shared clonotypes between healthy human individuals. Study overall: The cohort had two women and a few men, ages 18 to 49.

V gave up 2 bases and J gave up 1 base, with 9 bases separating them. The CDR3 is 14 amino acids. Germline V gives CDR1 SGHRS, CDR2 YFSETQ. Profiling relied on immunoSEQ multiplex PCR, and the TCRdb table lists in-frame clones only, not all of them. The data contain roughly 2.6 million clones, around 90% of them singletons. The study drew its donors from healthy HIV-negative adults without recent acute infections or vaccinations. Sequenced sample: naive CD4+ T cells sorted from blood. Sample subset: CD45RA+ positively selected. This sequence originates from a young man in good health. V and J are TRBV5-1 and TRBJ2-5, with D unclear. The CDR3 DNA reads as TGCGCCAGCAGCTTACAGCCACTCCAAGAGACCCAGTACTTC. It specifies CASSLQPLQETQYF.